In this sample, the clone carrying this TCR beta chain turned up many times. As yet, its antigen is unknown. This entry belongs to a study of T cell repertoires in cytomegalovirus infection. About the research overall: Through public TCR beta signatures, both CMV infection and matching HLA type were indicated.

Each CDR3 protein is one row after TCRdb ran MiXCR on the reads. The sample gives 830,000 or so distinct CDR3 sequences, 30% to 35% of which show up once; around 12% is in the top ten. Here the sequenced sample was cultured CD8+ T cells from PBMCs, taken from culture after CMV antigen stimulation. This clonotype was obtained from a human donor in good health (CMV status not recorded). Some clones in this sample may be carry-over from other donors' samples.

CDR3 amino acids: CASSLSPRNTEAFF. CDR3 nucleotides: TGTGCCAGCAGCTTAAGTCCCAGGAACACTGAAGCTTTCTTT. The rearrangement joins TRBV11-1 to TRBJ1-1; D ambiguous. The ends were cut back, 2 bases at V and 1 base at J, with 8 bases in the middle. The CDR3 runs to 14 residues. Looked up from germline, CDR1 is SGHAT and CDR2 is FQDESV (reference sequence).